The rows below give T cell receptor beta chains drawn from one sample of a study of T cell responses to AZD1222 COVID-19 vaccine. Assay used: immunoSEQ multiplex PCR; TCRdb lists only in-frame clones, some missing. The table records approximately 52,000 clones, 87% of them present only once. The source material was peripheral blood, sampled 28 days after the second AZD1222 dose. These receptors were collected from an adult who received the AZD1222 COVID-19 vaccine. CDR3s leave out the opening cysteine and the closing phenylalanine or tryptophan. Only part of the rows carry a size: once, few, many, or a class if the clone is expanded.

size: once; J: TRBJ1-2; V: TRBV7-9; CDR3: ASSSGTGVYGYT
size: .; J: TRBJ2-7; V: TRBV29-1; CDR3: SVGTGSEQY
size: .; J: TRBJ1-2; V: TRBV9; CDR3: ASSEARGGANYGYT
size: .; J: TRBJ2-7; V: TRBV6-5; CDR3: ASIFTQDRVYEQY
size: .; J: TRBJ2-7; V: TRBV5-1; CDR3: ASSLDPRGDEQY
size: .; J: TRBJ2-5; V: TRBV7-2; CDR3: ASSSPGLSTGAQY
size: few; J: TRBJ1-5; V: TRBV5-1; CDR3: ASSLGGGQPQH
size: .; J: TRBJ1-1; V: TRBV28; CDR3: ASLLHGNTEAF
size: .; J: TRBJ2-7; V: TRBV19; CDR3: ASSIGRGYEQY
size: .; J: TRBJ2-2; V: TRBV28; CDR3: ASSSLSRRAGELF
size: .; J: TRBJ1-1; V: TRBV28; CDR3: ASSLPLGMGAEAF
size: .; J: TRBJ2-1; V: TRBV14; CDR3: ASSQDIPPMGEQF
size: .; J: TRBJ2-1; V: TRBV7-9; CDR3: ASSRKTLGASGMLGEQF
size: .; J: TRBJ2-7; V: TRBV7-9; CDR3: ASSLAGSEQY
size: .; J: TRBJ2-7; V: TRBV30; CDR3: AWSVGWFGGGVYEQY
size: .; J: TRBJ2-1; V: TRBV3-1/TRBV3-2; CDR3: ASSQEIIARGEQF
size: once; J: TRBJ1-2; V: TRBV3-1/TRBV3-2; CDR3: ASSQEFGRYGYT
size: .; J: TRBJ2-3; V: TRBV6-2/TRBV6-3; CDR3: ASSLDRGPTDTQY
size: once; J: TRBJ2-6; V: TRBV5-1; CDR3: ASSFGGATTGANVLT
size: .; J: TRBJ1-2; V: TRBV5-4; CDR3: ASSRPGTDYGYT
size: .; J: TRBJ1-1; V: TRBV7-6; CDR3: ASSSSTNTEAF
size: .; J: TRBJ1-1; V: TRBV6-6; CDR3: ASSYTDRNTEAF
size: .; J: TRBJ1-4; V: TRBV30; CDR3: AWSNGQEGEKLF
size: .; J: TRBJ2-7; V: TRBV6-2/TRBV6-3; CDR3: ASSRGQGSYEQY
size: .; J: TRBJ2-7; V: TRBV19; CDR3: ASSIVLSHEQY
size: .; J: TRBJ2-1; V: TRBV24-1; CDR3: ATSDPRGVYNEQF
size: .; J: TRBJ2-5; V: TRBV28; CDR3: ASSLHWGIHLVGQGVVQETQY
size: once; J: TRBJ2-2; V: TRBV5-8; CDR3: ASSLRLAVTGELF
size: .; J: TRBJ2-2; V: TRBV28; CDR3: ATWRRASNTGELF
size: .; J: TRBJ2-3; V: TRBV12-3/TRBV12-4; CDR3: ASSFGYGTQY
size: .; J: TRBJ2-1; V: TRBV7-3; CDR3: ASSLEGFNGPGQF
size: .; J: TRBJ2-3; V: TRBV9; CDR3: ASSAGSGPDTQY
size: .; J: TRBJ1-5; V: TRBV2; CDR3: ASSGFSNQPQH
size: .; J: TRBJ1-6; V: TRBV28; CDR3: ASIPGGNSPLH
size: once; J: TRBJ1-1; V: TRBV5-4; CDR3: ASPSGGVGTEAF
size: few; J: TRBJ2-3; V: TRBV9; CDR3: ASSAHSKYTDTQY
size: .; J: TRBJ2-4; V: TRBV2; CDR3: ASSLELLAKNIQY
size: once; J: TRBJ2-4; V: TRBV11-1; CDR3: ASSQGLAKNIQY
size: .; J: TRBJ2-1; V: TRBV5-1; CDR3: ASSLEGGRGGV
size: once; J: TRBJ1-1; V: TRBV5-1; CDR3: ASSRKGEGTEAF
size: .; J: TRBJ1-5; V: TRBV7-6; CDR3: ASSSWTGGQPQH
size: once; J: TRBJ2-1; V: TRBV27; CDR3: ASSLRILAVEGYNEQF
size: .; J: TRBJ2-2; V: TRBV3-1/TRBV3-2; CDR3: ASQTSAGVLTGELF
size: .; J: TRBJ2-2; V: TRBV5-1; CDR3: ASSLSGSTGELF
size: .; J: TRBJ2-7; V: TRBV10-3; CDR3: AISGNGVSYEQY
size: once; J: TRBJ2-1; V: TRBV19; CDR3: ASSMEDNEQF
size: .; J: TRBJ1-5; V: TRBV6-6; CDR3: ASSPFQGGNQPQH
size: .; J: TRBJ2-1; V: TRBV7-9; CDR3: ASSLRGARNTYNEQF
size: .; J: TRBJ1-5; V: TRBV30; CDR3: AWRLKGNNQPQH